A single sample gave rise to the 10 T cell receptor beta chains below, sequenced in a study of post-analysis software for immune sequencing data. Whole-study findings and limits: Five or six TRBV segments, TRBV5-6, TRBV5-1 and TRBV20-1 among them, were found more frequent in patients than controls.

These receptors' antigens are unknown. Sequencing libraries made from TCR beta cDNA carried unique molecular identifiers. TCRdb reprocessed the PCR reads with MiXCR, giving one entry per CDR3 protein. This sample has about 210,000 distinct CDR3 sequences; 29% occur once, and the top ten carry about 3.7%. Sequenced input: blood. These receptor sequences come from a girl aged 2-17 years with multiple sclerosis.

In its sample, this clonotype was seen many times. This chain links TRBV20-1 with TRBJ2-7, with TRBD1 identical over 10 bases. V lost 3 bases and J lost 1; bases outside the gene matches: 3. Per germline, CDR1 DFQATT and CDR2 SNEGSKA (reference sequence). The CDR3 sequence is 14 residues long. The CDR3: CSASGTGDSYEQYF. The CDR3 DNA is TGCAGTGCTAGCGGGACAGGGGATTCCTACGAGCAGTACTTC.

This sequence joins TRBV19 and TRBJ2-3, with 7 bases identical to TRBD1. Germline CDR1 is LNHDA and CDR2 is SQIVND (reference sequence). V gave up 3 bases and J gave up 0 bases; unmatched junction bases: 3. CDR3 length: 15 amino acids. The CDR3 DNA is TGTGCCAGTAGTATCAGGGACAGCAGCACAGATACGCAGTATTTT. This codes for CASSIRDSSTDTQYF.

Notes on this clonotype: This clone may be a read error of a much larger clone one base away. As DNA, the CDR3 is TGCGCCAGCGGCTTGGTAGGACCCAAAGAGCAGTTCTTC. Amino acids: CASGLVGPKEQFF. The chain has TRBV5-1 and TRBJ2-1; D ambiguous. From germline, CDR1 is SGHRS and CDR2 YFSETQ. The CDR3 is 13 amino acids.

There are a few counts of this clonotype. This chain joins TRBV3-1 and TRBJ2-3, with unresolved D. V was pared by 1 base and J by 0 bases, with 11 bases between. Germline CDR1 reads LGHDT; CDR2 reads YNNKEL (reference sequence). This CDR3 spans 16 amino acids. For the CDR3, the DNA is TGTGCCAGCAGCCAAGCGTCTCTTTCGAGCACAGATACGCAGTATTTT. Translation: CASSQASLSSTDTQYF.

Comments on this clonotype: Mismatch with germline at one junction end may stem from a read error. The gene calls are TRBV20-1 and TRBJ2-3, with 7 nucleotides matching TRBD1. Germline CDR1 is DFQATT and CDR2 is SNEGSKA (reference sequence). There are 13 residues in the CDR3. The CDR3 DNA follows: TGCAGTGCTAGGCTCTCCGGGACAGATGCGCAGTATTTT. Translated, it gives CSARLSGTDAQYF.

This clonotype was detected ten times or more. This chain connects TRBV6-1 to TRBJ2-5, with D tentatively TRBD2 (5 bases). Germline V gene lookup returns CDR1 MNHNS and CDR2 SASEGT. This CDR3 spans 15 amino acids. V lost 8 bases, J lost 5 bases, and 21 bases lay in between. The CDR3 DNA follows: TGTGCCAGCCCCGCACCGCGACTGGAGGTGGAGACCCAGTACTTC. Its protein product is CASPAPRLEVETQYF.

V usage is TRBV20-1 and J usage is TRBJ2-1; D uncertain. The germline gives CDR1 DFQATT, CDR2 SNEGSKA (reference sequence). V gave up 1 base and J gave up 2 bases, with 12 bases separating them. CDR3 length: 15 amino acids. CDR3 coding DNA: TGCAGTGCTAGAGGTGCTGCTGGCACCTACAATGAGCAGTTCTTC. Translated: CSARGAAGTYNEQFF.

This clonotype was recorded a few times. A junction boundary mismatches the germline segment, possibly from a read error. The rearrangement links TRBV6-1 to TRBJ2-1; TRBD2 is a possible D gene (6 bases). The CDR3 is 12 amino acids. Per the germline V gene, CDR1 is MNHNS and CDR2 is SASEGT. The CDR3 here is CAGSEKRAEQFF. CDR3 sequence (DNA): TGTGCCGGCAGTGAAAAGCGGGCTGAGCAGTTCTTC.

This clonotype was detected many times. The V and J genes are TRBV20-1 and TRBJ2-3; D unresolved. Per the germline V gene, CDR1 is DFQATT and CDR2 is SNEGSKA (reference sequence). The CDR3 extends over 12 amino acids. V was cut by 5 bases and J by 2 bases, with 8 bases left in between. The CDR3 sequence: CSAVYSTDTQYF. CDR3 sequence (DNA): TGCAGTGCTGTGTATTCCACAGATACGCAGTATTTT.

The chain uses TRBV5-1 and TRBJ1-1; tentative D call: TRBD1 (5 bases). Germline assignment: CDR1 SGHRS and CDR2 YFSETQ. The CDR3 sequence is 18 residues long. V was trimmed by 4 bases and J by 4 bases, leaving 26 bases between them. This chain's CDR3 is CASSQAGAAFSGATEAFF. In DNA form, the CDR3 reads TGCGCCAGCAGCCAGGCCGGGGCTGCCTTTTCAGGTGCCACTGAAGCTTTCTTT.